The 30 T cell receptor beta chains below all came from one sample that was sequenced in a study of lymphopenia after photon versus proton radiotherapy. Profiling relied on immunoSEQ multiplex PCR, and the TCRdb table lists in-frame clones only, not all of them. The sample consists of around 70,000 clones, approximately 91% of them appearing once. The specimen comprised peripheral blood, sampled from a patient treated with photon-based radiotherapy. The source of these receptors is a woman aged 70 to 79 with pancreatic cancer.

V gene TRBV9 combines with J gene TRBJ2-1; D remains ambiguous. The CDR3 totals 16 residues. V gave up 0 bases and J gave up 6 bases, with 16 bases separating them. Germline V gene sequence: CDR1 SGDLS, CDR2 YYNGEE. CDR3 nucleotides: TGTGCCAGCAGCGTAGAAGGACCCCGGCCGCTCAATGAGCAGTTCTTC. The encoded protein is CASSVEGPRPLNEQFF.

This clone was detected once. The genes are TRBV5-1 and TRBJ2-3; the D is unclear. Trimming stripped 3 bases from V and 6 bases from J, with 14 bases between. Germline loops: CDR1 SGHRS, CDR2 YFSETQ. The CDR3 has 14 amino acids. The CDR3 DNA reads TGCGCCAGCAGCTGGACGGATTTTAGCGATACGCAGTATTTT. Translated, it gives CASSWTDFSDTQYF.

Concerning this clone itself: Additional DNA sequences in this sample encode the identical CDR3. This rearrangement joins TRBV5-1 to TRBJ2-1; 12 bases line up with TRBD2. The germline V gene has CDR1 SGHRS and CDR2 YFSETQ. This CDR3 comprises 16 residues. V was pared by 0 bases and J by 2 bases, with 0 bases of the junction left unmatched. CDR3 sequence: CASSLGLAGAYNEQFF. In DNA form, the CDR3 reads TGCGCCAGCAGCTTGGGACTAGCGGGAGCCTACAATGAGCAGTTCTTC. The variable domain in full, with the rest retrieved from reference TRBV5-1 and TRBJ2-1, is KAGVTQTPRYLIKTRGQQVTLSCSPISGHRSVSWYQQTPGQGLQFLFEYFSETQRNKGNFPGRFSGRQFSNSRSEMNVSTLELGDSALYLCASSLGLAGAYNEQFFGPGTRLTVL.

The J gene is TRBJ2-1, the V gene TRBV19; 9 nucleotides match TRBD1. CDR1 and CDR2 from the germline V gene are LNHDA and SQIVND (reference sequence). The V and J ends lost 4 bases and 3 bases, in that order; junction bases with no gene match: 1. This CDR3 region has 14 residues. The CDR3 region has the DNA TGTGCCAGTAGTAACAGGGGGCGCTACAATGAGCAGTTCTTC. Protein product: CASSNRGRYNEQFF.

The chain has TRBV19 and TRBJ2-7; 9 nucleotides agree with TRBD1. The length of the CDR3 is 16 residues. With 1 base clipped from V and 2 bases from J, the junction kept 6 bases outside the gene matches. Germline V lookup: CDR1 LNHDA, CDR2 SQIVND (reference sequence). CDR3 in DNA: TGTGCCAGTAGTATAGTAGGCGGGACAGGGACCTACGAGCAGTACTTC. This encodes CASSIVGGTGTYEQYF.

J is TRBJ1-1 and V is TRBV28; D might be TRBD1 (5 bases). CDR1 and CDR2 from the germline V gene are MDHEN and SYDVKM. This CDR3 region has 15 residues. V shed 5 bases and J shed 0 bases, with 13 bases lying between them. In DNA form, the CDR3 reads TGTGCCAGCAGTCCACTTGGACAACTGAACACTGAAGCTTTCTTT. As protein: CASSPLGQLNTEAFF.

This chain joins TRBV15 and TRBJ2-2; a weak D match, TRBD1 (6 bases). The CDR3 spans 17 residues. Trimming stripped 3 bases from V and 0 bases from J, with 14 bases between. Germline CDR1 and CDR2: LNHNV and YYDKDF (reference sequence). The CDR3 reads CATSRGWTVANTGELFF. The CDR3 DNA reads TGTGCCACCAGCAGGGGATGGACAGTAGCGAACACCGGGGAGCTGTTTTTT.

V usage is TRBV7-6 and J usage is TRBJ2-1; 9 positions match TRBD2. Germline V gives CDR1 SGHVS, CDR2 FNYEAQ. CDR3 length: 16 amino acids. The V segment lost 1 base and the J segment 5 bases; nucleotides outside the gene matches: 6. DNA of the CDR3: TGTGCCAGCAGCTTAGTTGCGGGAGGGGGAAACAATGAGCAGTTCTTC. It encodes CASSLVAGGGNNEQFF. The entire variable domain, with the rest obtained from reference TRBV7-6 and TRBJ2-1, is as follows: GAGVSQSPRYKVTKRGQDVALRCDPISGHVSLYWYRQALGQGPEFLTYFNYEAQQDKSGLPNDRFSAERPEGSISTLTIQRTEQRDSAMYRCASSLVAGGGNNEQFFGPGTRLTVL.

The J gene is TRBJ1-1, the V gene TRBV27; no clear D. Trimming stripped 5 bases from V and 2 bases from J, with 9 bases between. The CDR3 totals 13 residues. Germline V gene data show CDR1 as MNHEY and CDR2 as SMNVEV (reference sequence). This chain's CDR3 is CASSGFSNTEAFF. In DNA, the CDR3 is TGTGCCAGCAGTGGATTCAGTAACACTGAAGCTTTCTTT.

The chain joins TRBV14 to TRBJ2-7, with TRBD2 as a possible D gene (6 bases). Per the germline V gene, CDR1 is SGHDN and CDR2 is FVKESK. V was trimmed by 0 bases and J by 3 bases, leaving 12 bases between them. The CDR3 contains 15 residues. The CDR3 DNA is TGTGCCAGCAGCCAAGAGTGGGGTAGCGGCTACGAGCAGTACTTC. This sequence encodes CASSQEWGSGYEQYF.

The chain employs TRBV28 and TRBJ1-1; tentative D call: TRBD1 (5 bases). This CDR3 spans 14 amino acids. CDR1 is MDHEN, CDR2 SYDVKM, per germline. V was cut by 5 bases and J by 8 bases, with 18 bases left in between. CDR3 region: CASSLGQSTPEAFF. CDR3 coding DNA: TGTGCCAGCAGTCTCGGACAAAGTACGCCCGAAGCTTTCTTT. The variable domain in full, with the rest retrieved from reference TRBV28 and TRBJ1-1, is DVKVTQSSRYLVKRTGEKVFLECVQDMDHENMFWYRQDPGLGLRLIYFSYDVKMKEKGDIPEGYSVSREKKERFSLILESASTNQTSMYLCASSLGQSTPEAFFGQGTRLTVV.

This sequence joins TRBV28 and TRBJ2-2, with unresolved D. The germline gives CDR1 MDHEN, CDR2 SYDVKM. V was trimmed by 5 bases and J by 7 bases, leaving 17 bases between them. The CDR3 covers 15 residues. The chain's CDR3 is CASSPVYPLVGELFF. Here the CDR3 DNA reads TGTGCCAGCAGTCCGGTCTATCCCTTGGTCGGGGAGCTGTTTTTT.

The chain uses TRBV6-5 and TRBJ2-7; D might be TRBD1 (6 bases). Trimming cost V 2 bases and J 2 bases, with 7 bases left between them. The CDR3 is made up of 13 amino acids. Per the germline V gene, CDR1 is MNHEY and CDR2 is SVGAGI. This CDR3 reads CASSYGGPYEQYF. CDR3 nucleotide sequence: TGTGCCAGCAGTTACGGGGGCCCCTACGAGCAGTACTTC.

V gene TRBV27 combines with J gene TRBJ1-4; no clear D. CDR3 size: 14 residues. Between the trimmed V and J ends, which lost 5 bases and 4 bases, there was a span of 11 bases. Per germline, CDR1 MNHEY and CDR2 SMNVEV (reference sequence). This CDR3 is CASSPWADNEKLFF. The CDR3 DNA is TGTGCCAGCAGTCCGTGGGCCGATAATGAAAAACTGTTTTTT.

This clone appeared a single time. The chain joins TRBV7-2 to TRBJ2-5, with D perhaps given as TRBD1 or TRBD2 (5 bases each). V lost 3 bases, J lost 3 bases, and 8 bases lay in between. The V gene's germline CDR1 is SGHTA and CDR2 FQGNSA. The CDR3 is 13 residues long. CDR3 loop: CASSFGTEETQYF. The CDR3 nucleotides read TGTGCCAGCAGCTTCGGGACGGAAGAGACCCAGTACTTC.

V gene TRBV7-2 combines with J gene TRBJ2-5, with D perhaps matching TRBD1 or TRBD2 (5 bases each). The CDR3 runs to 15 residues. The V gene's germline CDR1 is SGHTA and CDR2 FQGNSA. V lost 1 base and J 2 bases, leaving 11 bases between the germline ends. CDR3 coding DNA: TGTGCCAGCAGCTTAGGAGGGGTGGGGCAAGAGACCCAGTACTTC. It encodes CASSLGGVGQETQYF.

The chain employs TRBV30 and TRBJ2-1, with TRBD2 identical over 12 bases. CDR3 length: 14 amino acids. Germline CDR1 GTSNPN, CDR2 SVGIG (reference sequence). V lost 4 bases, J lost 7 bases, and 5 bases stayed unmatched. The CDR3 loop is CAWTPSGRGNEQFF. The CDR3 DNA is TGTGCCTGGACCCCTAGCGGGAGGGGGAATGAGCAGTTCTTC.

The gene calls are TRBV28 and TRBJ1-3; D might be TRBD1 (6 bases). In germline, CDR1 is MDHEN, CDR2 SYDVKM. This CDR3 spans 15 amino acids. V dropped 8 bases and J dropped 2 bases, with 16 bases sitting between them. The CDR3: CASSLWGATGNTIYF. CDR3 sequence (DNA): TGTGCCAGCTCCCTATGGGGGGCCACTGGAAACACCATATATTTT.

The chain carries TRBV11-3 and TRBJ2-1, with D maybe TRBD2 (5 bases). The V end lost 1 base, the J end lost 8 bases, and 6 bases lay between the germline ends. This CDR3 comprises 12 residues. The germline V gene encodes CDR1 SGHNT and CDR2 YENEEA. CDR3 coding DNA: TGTGCCAGCAGCTTAGCGGGGTATGAGCAGTTCTTC. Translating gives CASSLAGYEQFF.

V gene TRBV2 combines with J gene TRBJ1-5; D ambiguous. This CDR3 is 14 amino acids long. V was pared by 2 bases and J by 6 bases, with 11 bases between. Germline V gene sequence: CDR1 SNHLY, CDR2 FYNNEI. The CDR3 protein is CASSEYDGGQPQHF. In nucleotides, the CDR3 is TGTGCCAGCAGTGAATACGACGGCGGTCAGCCCCAGCATTTT.

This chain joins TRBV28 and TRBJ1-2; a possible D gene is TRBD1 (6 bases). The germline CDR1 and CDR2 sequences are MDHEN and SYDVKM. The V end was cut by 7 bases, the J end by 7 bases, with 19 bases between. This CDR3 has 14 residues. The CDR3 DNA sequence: TGTGCCAGCATTGATTACAGGGACGTTGGTGGCTACACCTTC. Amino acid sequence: CASIDYRDVGGYTF.

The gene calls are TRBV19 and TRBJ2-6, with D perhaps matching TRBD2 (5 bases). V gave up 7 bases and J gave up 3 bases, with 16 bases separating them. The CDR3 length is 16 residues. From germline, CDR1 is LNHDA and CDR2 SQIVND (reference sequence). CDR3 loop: CASKLNPGNGANVLTF. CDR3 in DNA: TGTGCCAGTAAATTAAATCCGGGAAATGGGGCCAACGTCCTGACTTTC.

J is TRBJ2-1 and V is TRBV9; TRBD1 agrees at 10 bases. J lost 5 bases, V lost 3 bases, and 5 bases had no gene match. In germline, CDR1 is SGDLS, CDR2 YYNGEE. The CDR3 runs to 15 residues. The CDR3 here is CASSASGTGDNEQFF. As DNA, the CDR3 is TGTGCCAGCAGCGCGTCCGGGACAGGGGACAATGAGCAGTTCTTC.

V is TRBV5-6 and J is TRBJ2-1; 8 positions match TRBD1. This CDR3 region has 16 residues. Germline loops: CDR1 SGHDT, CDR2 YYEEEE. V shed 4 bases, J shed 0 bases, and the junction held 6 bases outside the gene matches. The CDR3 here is CASSIIQGVSYNEQFF. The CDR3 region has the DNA TGTGCCAGCAGCATAATACAGGGGGTCTCCTACAATGAGCAGTTCTTC.

The CDR3 spells CASSMPSGNTDTQYF. The CDR3, as DNA: TGTGCCAGTAGTATGCCGAGCGGGAACACAGATACGCAGTATTTT. J is TRBJ2-3 and V is TRBV19; TRBD2 aligns across 7 bases. CDR1 and CDR2 from the germline V gene are LNHDA and SQIVND (reference sequence). The junction had 5 bases not matched to a gene; V was cut back by 3 bases and J by 2 bases. The CDR3 is 15 amino acids.

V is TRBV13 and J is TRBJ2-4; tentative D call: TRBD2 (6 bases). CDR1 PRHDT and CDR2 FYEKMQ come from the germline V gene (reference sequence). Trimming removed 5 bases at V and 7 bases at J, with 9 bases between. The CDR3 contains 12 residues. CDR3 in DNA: TGTGCCAGCAGCCTGACTAGGAACATTCAGTACTTC. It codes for CASSLTRNIQYF.

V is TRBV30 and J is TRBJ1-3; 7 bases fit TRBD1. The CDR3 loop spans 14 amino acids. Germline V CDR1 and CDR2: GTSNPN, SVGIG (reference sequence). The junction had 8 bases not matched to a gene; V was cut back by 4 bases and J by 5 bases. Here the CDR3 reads CAWNLATGRNTIYF. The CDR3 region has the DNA TGTGCCTGGAACCTCGCGACAGGGAGAAACACCATATATTTT.

This CDR3 is CASSQELTGGVETQYF. CDR3 bases: TGCGCCAGCAGCCAAGAATTGACAGGGGGAGTCGAGACCCAGTACTTC. V and J are TRBV4-3 and TRBJ2-5; TRBD1 matches 9 bases. The CDR3 is 16 residues long. Germline V gene lookup returns CDR1 LGHNA and CDR2 YSLEER. The V segment lost 0 bases and the J segment 5 bases; nucleotides outside the gene matches: 7.

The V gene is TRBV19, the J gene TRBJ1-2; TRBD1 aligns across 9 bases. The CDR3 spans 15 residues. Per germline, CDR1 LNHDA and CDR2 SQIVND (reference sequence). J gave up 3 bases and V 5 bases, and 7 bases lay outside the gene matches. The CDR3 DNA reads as TGTGCCAGTAGTGCCCGGACAGGGGTCCACTATGGCTACACCTTC. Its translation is CASSARTGVHYGYTF.

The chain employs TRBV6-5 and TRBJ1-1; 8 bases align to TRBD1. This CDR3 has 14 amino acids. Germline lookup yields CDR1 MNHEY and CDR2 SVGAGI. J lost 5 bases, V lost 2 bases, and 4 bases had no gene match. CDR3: CASSYGQGATEAFF. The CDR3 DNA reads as TGTGCCAGCAGTTACGGTCAGGGGGCTACTGAAGCTTTCTTT.